Below, 3 T cell receptor beta chains from the same sample are listed, as sequenced in a study of OX40 agonist ivuxolimab in advanced cancers. Produced via immunoSEQ multiplex PCR; TCRdb's table is partial and in-frame only. In the table there are tens of thousands of clones, roughly nine tenths of which are singletons. This sample comprised CD4+ or CD8+ T cells sorted from blood, obtained in a trial of the OX40 agonist ivuxolimab. All receptors derive from an adult with an advanced solid tumor such as melanoma, head and neck, liver or kidney cancer.

J is TRBJ2-1 and V is TRBV15, with TRBD2 matching over 10 bases. Germline CDR1 is LNHNV and CDR2 is YYDKDF (reference sequence). The CDR3 loop spans 15 amino acids. V was pared by 5 bases and J by 4 bases, with 5 bases of the junction left unmatched. In DNA form, the CDR3 reads TGTGCCACCAGCGGGGGACTAGCGACATACAATGAGCAGTTCTTC. Amino acids: CATSGGLATYNEQFF.

This sequence joins TRBV28 and TRBJ2-7; 7 bases match TRBD2. Trimming cost V 2 bases and J 4 bases; bases outside gene matches: 5. CDR1 and CDR2 from the germline V gene are MDHEN and SYDVKM. CDR3 length equals 14 residues. CDR3 sequence reads: CASSLKLAAYEQYF. In DNA, the CDR3 is TGTGCCAGCAGTTTAAAGCTAGCGGCTTACGAGCAGTACTTC.

The V and J genes are TRBV2 and TRBJ1-1; possibly TRBD1 for D (5 bases). Trimming left V 0 bases short and J 7 bases short, with 15 bases between. The CDR3 loop spans 15 amino acids. Germline V lookup: CDR1 SNHLY, CDR2 FYNNEI. The CDR3 DNA follows: TGTGCCAGCAGTGAAGCGTTGGGGAGACAGCTTGAAGCTTTCTTT. The encoded protein is CASSEALGRQLEAFF.